The 18 T cell receptor beta chains given below trace back to one sample, sequenced in a study of identical twins. TCRdb used MiXCR to reprocess the 5' RACE reads, holding one entry per CDR3 protein. Of about 700,000 distinct CDR3 sequences listed, less than 7% are singletons. Sequencing used naive T cells sorted from blood. The receptors were gathered from a man aged 18 to 29 in good health.

In its sample, this clonotype was seen a few times. The chain carries TRBV20-1 and TRBJ2-7, with 10 bases fitting TRBD2. Germline lookup yields CDR1 DFQATT and CDR2 SNEGSKA (reference sequence). Trimming removed 1 base from V and 2 bases from J; junction bases left unmatched: 5. The CDR3 sequence is 15 residues long. CDR3 amino acids: CSARGPSGSPYEQYF. The DNA for the CDR3 is TGCAGTGCTAGAGGGCCTAGCGGGAGCCCCTACGAGCAGTACTTC.

This clonotype appeared many times. The V call is TRBV27, the J call TRBJ2-7; 13 bases line up with TRBD2. The V and J ends lost 5 bases and 3 bases, in that order; junction bases with no gene match: 7. CDR3 length equals 16 residues. Germline CDR1 reads MNHEY; CDR2 reads SMNVEV (reference sequence). CDR3 bases: TGTGCCAGCAGTGGTCTAGGACTAGCGGGAGACTACGAGCAGTACTTC. As protein: CASSGLGLAGDYEQYF.

This clonotype was recorded a few times. This chain joins TRBV6-1 and TRBJ2-2, with TRBD1 matching over 7 bases. Looked up from germline, CDR1 is MNHNS and CDR2 is SASEGT. CDR3 length: 14 residues. Trimming at V came to 6 bases and at J to 4 bases, leaving 5 bases not matched to a gene. The CDR3 sequence is CASRMTGPTGELFF. CDR3 DNA sequence: TGTGCCAGCAGAATGACAGGGCCCACCGGGGAGCTGTTTTTT.

The CDR3 spells CASRPGQGSTEAFF. The CDR3 DNA sequence: TGTGCCAGCAGACCCGGACAGGGGAGCACTGAAGCTTTCTTT. The chain links TRBV6-1 to TRBJ1-1; 9 bases are a match to TRBD1. Per the germline V gene, CDR1 is MNHNS and CDR2 is SASEGT. The CDR3 has 14 amino acids. V shed 6 bases, J shed 4 bases, and the junction held 6 bases outside the gene matches.

The chain combines TRBV30 with TRBJ2-3; D unresolved. CDR3 length: 14 amino acids. Germline V CDR1 and CDR2: GTSNPN, SVGIG (reference sequence). Trimming cost V 1 base and J 5 bases, with 13 bases left between them. The CDR3 DNA follows: TGTGCCTGGAGTGCCCCTGGCGTATTAGATACGCAGTATTTT. Residues: CAWSAPGVLDTQYF. Full variable domain (remainder filled in from reference TRBV30 and TRBJ2-3): SQTIHQWPATLVQPVGSPLSLECTVEGTSNPNLYWYRQAAGRGLQLLFYSVGIGQISSEVPQNLSASRPQDRQFILSSKKLLLSDSGFYLCAWSAPGVLDTQYFGPGTRLTVL.

This clonotype was seen ten or more times. CDR3 nucleotides: TGTGCCAGCAGCTCGGGACTAGCATTAGATACGCAGTATTTT. Encoded protein: CASSSGLALDTQYF. The chain couples TRBV7-2 to TRBJ2-3, with TRBD2 identical over 9 bases. Germline CDR1 reads SGHTA; CDR2 reads FQGNSA. This CDR3 has 14 residues. V was pared by 4 bases and J by 5 bases, with 4 bases of the junction left unmatched. Full variable domain (missing parts from reference TRBV7-2 and TRBJ2-3): GAGVSQSPSNKVTEKGKDVELRCDPISGHTALYWYRQSLGQGLEFLIYFQGNSAPDKSGLPSDRFSAERTGGSVSTLTIQRTQQEDSAVYLCASSSGLALDTQYFGPGTRLTVL.

This clonotype was seen many times. The chain has TRBV12-3 or TRBV12-4 and TRBJ2-7; 7 bases line up with TRBD1. CDR3 length: 17 residues. Losses at the gene ends were 2 bases for V and 3 bases for J; bases not matched to a gene: 13. The CDR3 DNA follows: TGTGCCAGCAGTTTATCGGGGCGCCGGGACAGCCGCTACGAGCAGTACTTC. Its translation is CASSLSGRRDSRYEQYF.

The table lists this clonotype with many counts. The chain is built from TRBV12-3 or TRBV12-4 and TRBJ1-5; D is unclear. V lost 3 bases and J 0 bases, leaving 6 bases between the germline ends. The length of the CDR3 is 14 residues. As DNA, the CDR3 is TGTGCCAGCAGTTTTAGATATAGCAATCAGCCCCAGCATTTT. Translating it yields CASSFRYSNQPQHF.

This clonotype has a count of ten or more. The J gene is TRBJ2-3, the V gene TRBV20-1; 7 bases fit TRBD2. CDR3 length equals 15 residues. Germline CDR1 DFQATT, CDR2 SNEGSKA (reference sequence). With V trimmed by 3 bases and J by 2 bases, 8 bases remained unmatched. The CDR3 bases are TGCAGTGCTAGGAGGGCTAGCGGAAACACAGATACGCAGTATTTT. It yields the protein CSARRASGNTDTQYF.

This clonotype was found many times. The chain has TRBV15 and TRBJ2-7; 7 nucleotides align to TRBD1. V lost 2 bases to trimming and J lost 2 bases; unmatched junction nucleotides: 3. In germline, CDR1 is LNHNV, CDR2 YYDKDF (reference sequence). The CDR3 runs 14 residues. In nucleotides, the CDR3 is TGTGCCACCAGCAGACGGGACAGTACCTACGAGCAGTACGTC. It encodes CATSRRDSTYEQYV.

This clonotype was picked up many times. The gene calls are TRBV24-1 and TRBJ2-3, with 15 bases aligning to TRBD2. The CDR3 spans 17 residues. Looked up from germline, CDR1 is KGHDR and CDR2 is SFDVKD. The ends lost 4 bases at V and 3 bases at J; junction bases unmatched: 4. The CDR3 nucleotides read TGTGCCACCAGTGAAAAAGGGACTAGCGGGAGGACAGATACGCAGTATTTT. Translating gives CATSEKGTSGRTDTQYF.

Many counts were recorded for this clonotype. The chain uses TRBV29-1 and TRBJ2-7; 8 nucleotides agree with TRBD1. The CDR3 covers 12 residues. The J segment lost 7 bases and the V segment lost 4 bases, leaving 6 bases of the junction unmatched. The germline V gene has CDR1 SQVTM and CDR2 ANQGSEA. CDR3 bases: TGCAGCGTTGGACAGGGGCTGTGGGAGCAGTACTTC. It is translated as CSVGQGLWEQYF.

This clonotype has ten or more counts. The chain recombines TRBV6-1 with TRBJ2-7; no clear D gene. The CDR3 spans 15 residues. The V and J ends lost 1 base and 0 bases respectively, with 10 bases between them. CDR1 is MNHNS and CDR2 is SASEGT in the germline V gene. The CDR3 region has the DNA TGTGCCAGCAGTGAAGTACGGCACCTCTCCTACGAGCAGTACTTC. Translated: CASSEVRHLSYEQYF.

V is TRBV6-1 and J is TRBJ2-1; TRBD2 agrees at 8 bases. The CDR3 runs 13 residues. The J segment lost 10 bases and the V segment lost 6 bases, leaving 8 bases of the junction unmatched. Germline V lookup: CDR1 MNHNS, CDR2 SASEGT. The CDR3 protein is CASRRGTRSEQFF. The CDR3 bases are TGTGCCAGCAGACGGGGGACTAGGAGCGAGCAGTTCTTC.

This clonotype was counted many times. The V call is TRBV27, the J call TRBJ1-2; D perhaps matches TRBD1 (6 bases). V shed 2 bases and J shed 7 bases, with 17 bases lying between them. Germline V gene lookup returns CDR1 MNHEY and CDR2 SMNVEV (reference sequence). The CDR3 runs 15 residues. CDR3 residues: CASSLESGRGSGYTF. CDR3 nucleotides: TGTGCCAGCAGTTTAGAGAGTGGCAGGGGAAGTGGCTACACCTTC.

This clonotype has at least ten counts. This rearrangement joins TRBV11-2 to TRBJ2-7; the D is unclear. Trimming pared 1 base from V and 4 bases from J, leaving 11 bases between. The CDR3 is made up of 14 amino acids. CDR1 SGHAT and CDR2 FQNNGV come from the germline V gene. The CDR3 bases are TGTGCCAGCAGCTTAGGGGTTAGTCGTTACGAGCAGTACGTC. It is translated as CASSLGVSRYEQYV.

This clonotype occurred many times. V gene TRBV21-1 combines with J gene TRBJ2-2. TRBV21-1 is classified as a pseudogene. The CDR3 runs to 15 residues. Here the CDR3 DNA reads TGTGCCAGCAGCAAATGTGATATCTTGGCCGGGGAGCTGTTTTTT. This translates into CASSKCDILAGELFF.

In this sample, this clonotype turned up many times. This chain links TRBV6-5 with TRBJ1-1, with 7 bases fitting TRBD1. The CDR3 length is 15 residues. V lost 0 bases and J lost 3; bases outside the gene matches: 4. Germline V CDR1 and CDR2: MNHEY, SVGAGI. The CDR3 sequence is CASSYSRQGDTEAFF. In DNA form, the CDR3 reads TGTGCCAGCAGTTACTCCAGACAGGGAGACACTGAAGCTTTCTTT.